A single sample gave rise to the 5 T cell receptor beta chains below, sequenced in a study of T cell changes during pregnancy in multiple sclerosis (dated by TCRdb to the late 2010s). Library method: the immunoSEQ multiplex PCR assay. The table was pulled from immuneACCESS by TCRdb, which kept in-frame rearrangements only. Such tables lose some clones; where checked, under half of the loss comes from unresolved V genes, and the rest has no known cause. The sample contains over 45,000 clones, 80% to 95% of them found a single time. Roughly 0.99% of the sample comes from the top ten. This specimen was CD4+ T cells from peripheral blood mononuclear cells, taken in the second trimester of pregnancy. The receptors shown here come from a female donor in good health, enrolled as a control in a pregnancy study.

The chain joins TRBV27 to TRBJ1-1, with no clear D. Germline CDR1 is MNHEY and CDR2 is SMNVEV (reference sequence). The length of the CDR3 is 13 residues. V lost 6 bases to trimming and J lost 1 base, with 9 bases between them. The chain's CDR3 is CASSLQENTEAFF. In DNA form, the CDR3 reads TGTGCCAGCAGCCTTCAGGAGAACACTGAAGCTTTCTTT.

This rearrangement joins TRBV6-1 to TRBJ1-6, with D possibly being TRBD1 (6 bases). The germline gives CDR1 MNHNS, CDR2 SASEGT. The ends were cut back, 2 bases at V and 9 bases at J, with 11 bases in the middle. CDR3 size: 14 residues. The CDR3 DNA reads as TGTGCCAGCAGTGAATCAGGGGCGCGTTCACCCCTCCACTTT. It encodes CASSESGARSPLHF.

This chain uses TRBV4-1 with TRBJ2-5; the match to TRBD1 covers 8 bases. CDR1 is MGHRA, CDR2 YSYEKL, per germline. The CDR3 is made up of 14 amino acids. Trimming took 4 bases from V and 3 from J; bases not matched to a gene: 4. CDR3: CASSPGQAEETQYF. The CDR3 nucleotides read TGCGCCAGCAGCCCGGGACAGGCCGAAGAGACCCAGTACTTC.

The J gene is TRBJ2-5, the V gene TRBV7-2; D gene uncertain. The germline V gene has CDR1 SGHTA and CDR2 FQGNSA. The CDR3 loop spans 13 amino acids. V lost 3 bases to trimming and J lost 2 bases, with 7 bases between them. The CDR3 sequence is CASSFHRQETQYF. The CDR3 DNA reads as TGTGCCAGCAGCTTTCATAGACAAGAGACCCAGTACTTC.

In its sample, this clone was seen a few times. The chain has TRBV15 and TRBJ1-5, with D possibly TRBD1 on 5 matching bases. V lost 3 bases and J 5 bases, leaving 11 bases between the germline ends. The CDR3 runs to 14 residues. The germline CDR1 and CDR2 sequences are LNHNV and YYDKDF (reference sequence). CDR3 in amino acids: CATSRGRVDQPQHF. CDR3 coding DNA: TGTGCCACCAGCAGGGGCAGGGTAGATCAGCCCCAGCATTTT.